A single sample is the source of the 13 T cell receptor beta chains below, sequenced in a study of CXCR3-negative and CXCR3-positive naive CD8 T cells. Libraries of TRB cDNA were made by 5' RACE and carried UMIs. TCRdb re-called the 5' RACE reads; one entry per CDR3 protein, DNA not given. In total, the table holds about 130,000 distinct CDR3 sequences. Sequencing was carried out using naive CXCR3- CD8+ T cells from blood. The sample's subset: CD45RO-CCR7+CD27+CD95- naive CD8+ T cells lacking CXCR3 (TNR3-). These receptors all come from a human donor in good health. Some clones in this sample may be carry-over from other donors' samples.

This chain uses TRBV27 with TRBJ1-1; the D call from TCRdb, TRBD1, cannot be confirmed without DNA. The CDR3 loop spans 14 amino acids. Germline CDR1 is MNHEY and CDR2 is SMNVEV (reference sequence). CDR3: CASSWGPMNTEAFF.

This sequence joins TRBV10-3 and TRBJ2-7; the TCRdb D gene call, TRBD1, has no DNA to confirm it. CDR3 size: 11 residues. The germline V gene has CDR1 ENHRY and CDR2 SYGVKD. Here the CDR3 reads CAIAGGYEQYF.

The V call is TRBV7-6, the J call TRBJ2-4; the D call of TRBD2 rests on TCRdb alone, since no DNA is present to check it. This CDR3 comprises 15 residues. Germline V lookup: CDR1 SGHVS, CDR2 FNYEAQ. CDR3 in amino acids: CASSLDLAGGNIQYF.

The rearrangement uses TRBV12-5 and TRBJ2-5; TCRdb proposes TRBD1, but this gene call is untestable without DNA. Germline CDR1 LGHNT, CDR2 FRNRAP. This CDR3 comprises 15 residues. This CDR3 reads CASALFEEGEETQYF.

The V call is TRBV6-4, the J call TRBJ1-3. Germline assignment: CDR1 MRHNA and CDR2 SNTAGT. This CDR3 is 15 amino acids long. The CDR3 loop reads CASSETASSGNTIYF.

The chain's CDR3 is CASTWGTGGRETQYF. The rearrangement joins TRBV6-1 to TRBJ2-5; TCRdb reports TRBD1, a call that lacks DNA to check it against. Germline-derived CDR1 and CDR2 are MNHNS and SASEGT. CDR3 length: 15 residues.

J is TRBJ2-7 and V is TRBV5-6; TCRdb outputs TRBD1, but without DNA this stays unchecked. The CDR3 runs 15 residues. Germline assignment: CDR1 SGHDT and CDR2 YYEEEE. This CDR3 is CASSYGTEPSYEQYF.

This chain links TRBV15 with TRBJ2-3. Germline V gives CDR1 LNHNV, CDR2 YYDKDF (reference sequence). This CDR3 comprises 15 residues. The CDR3 protein is CATSRDLYGPDTQYF.

The V gene is TRBV28, the J gene TRBJ2-7; there is no DNA to check the TCRdb D call of TRBD1. The CDR3 consists of 15 residues. The V gene's germline CDR1 is MDHEN and CDR2 SYDVKM. The CDR3 is CASSISRTGGHEQYF.

This chain connects TRBV11-2 to TRBJ2-7; TCRdb proposes TRBD1, but this gene call is untestable without DNA. The CDR3 is made up of 14 amino acids. CDR1 is SGHAT, CDR2 FQNNGV, per germline. The CDR3 region is CASSWIGHGYEQYF.

This rearrangement joins TRBV19 to TRBJ1-2; TCRdb reports TRBD1, a call that lacks DNA to check it against. CDR3 size: 13 residues. Germline V gene sequence: CDR1 LNHDA, CDR2 SQIVND (reference sequence). The CDR3 here is CASTPQGSYGYTF.

This chain links TRBV15 with TRBJ2-1; lacking DNA, the TRBD1 call made by TCRdb goes unchecked. CDR3 length: 15 residues. Germline V lookup: CDR1 LNHNV, CDR2 YYDKDF (reference sequence). This chain's CDR3 is CATRSRESFYNEQFF.

The J gene is TRBJ2-1, the V gene TRBV12-3 or TRBV12-4; TCRdb's assignment of TRBD1 cannot be checked, as there is no DNA. The CDR3 length is 17 residues. This chain's CDR3 is CASSFFPGRTSYNEQFF.